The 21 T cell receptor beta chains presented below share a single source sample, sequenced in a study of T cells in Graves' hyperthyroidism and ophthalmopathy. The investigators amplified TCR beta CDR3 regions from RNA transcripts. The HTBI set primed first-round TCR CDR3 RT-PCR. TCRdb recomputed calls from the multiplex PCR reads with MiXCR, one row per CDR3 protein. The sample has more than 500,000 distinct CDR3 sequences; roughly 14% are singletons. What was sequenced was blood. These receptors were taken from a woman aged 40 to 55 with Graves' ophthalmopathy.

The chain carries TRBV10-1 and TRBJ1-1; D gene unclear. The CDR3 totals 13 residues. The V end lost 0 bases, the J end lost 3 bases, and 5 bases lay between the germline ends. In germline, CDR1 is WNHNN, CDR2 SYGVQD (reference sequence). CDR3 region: CASSESGDTEAFF. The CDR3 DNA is TGCGCCAGCAGTGAGTCAGGAGACACTGAAGCTTTCTTT.

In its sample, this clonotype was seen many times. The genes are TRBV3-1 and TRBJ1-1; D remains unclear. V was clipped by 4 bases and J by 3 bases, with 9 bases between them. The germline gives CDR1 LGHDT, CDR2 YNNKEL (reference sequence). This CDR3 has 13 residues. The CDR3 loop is CASSRAWDTEAFF. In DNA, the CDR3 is TGTGCCAGCAGCCGAGCCTGGGACACTGAAGCTTTCTTT.

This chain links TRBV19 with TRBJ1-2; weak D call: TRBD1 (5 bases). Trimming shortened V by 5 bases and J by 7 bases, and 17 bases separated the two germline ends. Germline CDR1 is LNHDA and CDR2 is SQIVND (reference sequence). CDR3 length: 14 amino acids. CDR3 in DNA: TGTGCCAGTAGTGTGACAGACCTCGCGGGTGGCTACACCTTC. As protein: CASSVTDLAGGYTF.

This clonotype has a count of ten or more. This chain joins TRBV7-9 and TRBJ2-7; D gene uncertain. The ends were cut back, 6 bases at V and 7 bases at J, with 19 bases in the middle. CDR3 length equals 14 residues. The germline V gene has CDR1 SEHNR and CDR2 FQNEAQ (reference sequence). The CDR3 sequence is CASRVVGSSEEQYF. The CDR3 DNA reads TGTGCCAGCAGGGTGGTTGGCAGCTCAGAAGAGCAGTACTTC.

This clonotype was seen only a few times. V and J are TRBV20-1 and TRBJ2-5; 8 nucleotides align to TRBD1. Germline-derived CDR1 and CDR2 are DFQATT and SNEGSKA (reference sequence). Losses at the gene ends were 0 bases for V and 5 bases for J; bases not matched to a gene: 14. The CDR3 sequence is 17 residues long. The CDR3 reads CSARDTGTGARGETQYF. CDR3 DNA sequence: TGCAGTGCTAGAGACACCGGGACAGGAGCCAGGGGGGAGACCCAGTACTTC.

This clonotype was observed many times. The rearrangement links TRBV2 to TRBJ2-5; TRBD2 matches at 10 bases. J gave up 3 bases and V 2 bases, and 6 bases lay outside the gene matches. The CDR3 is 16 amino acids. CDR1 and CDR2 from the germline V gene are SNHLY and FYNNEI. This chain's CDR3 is CASSEYPGLAEETQYF. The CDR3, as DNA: TGTGCCAGCAGTGAATACCCCGGACTAGCGGAAGAGACCCAGTACTTC. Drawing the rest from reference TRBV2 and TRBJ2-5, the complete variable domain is EPEVTQTPSHQVTQMGQEVILRCVPISNHLYFYWYRQILGQKVEFLVSFYNNEISEKSEIFDDQFSVERPDGSNFTLKIRSTKLEDSAMYFCASSEYPGLAEETQYFGPGTRLLVL.

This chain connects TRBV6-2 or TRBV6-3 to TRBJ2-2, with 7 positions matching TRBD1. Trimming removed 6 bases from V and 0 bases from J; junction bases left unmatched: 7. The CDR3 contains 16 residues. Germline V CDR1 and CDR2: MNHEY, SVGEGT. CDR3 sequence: CASRKIGTANTGELFF. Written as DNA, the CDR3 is TGTGCCAGCAGGAAAATTGGGACAGCGAACACCGGGGAGCTGTTTTTT.

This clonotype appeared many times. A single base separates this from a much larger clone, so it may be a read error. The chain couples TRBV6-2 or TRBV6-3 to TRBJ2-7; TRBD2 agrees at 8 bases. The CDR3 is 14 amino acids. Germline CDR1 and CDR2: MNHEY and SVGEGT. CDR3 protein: CASIRAGAIYEQHF. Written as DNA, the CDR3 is TGTGCCAGCATCCGAGCGGGGGCGATCTACGAGCAGCACTTC.

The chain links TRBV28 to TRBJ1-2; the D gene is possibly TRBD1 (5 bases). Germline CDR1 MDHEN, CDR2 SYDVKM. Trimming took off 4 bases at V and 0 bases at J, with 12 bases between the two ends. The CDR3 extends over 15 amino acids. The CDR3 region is CASSSPGGANYGYTF. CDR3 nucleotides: TGTGCCAGCAGTTCCCCGGGAGGGGCTAACTATGGCTACACCTTC.

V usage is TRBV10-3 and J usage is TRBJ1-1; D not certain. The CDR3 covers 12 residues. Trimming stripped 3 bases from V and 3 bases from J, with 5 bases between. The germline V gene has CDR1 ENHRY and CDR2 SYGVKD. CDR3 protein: CAISEQHTEAFF. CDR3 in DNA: TGTGCCATCAGTGAACAACACACTGAAGCTTTCTTT.

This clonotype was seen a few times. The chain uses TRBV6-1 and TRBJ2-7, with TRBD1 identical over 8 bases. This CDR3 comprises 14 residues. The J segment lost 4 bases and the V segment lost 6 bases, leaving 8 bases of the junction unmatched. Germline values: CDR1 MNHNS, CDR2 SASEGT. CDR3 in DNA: TGTGCCAGCAGCTTGGGGACAGGACAGTACGAGCAGTACTTC. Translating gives CASSLGTGQYEQYF.

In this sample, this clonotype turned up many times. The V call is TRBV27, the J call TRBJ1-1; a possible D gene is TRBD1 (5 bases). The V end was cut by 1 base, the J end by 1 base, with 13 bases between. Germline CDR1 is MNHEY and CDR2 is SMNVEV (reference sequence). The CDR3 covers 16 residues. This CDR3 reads CASSLYAGTANTEAFF. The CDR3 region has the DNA TGTGCCAGCAGTTTATACGCAGGGACGGCGAACACTGAAGCTTTCTTT.

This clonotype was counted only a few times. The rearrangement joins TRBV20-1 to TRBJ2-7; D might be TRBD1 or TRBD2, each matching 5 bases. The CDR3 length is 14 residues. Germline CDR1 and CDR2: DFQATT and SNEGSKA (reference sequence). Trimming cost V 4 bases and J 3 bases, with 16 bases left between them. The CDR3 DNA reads TGCAGTGCTACAGACTTCGGGGCGAACTACGAGCAGTACTTC. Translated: CSATDFGANYEQYF.

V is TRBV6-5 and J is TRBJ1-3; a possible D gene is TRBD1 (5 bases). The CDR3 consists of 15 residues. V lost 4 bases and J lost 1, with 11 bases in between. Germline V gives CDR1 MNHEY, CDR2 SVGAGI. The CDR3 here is CASSSSPGSGNTIYF. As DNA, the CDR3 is TGTGCCAGCAGTTCCTCCCCAGGGTCTGGAAACACCATATATTTT.

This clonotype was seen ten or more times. DNA of the CDR3: TGCAGCGTAGCAGGGTCAGAGACCCAGTACTTC. It translates to CSVAGSETQYF. This chain links TRBV29-1 with TRBJ2-5, with D possibly matching TRBD1 (5 bases). Germline V gene lookup returns CDR1 SQVTM and CDR2 ANQGSEA. This CDR3 has 11 amino acids. The V end was cut by 6 bases, the J end by 4 bases, with 9 bases between.

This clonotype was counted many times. For the CDR3, the DNA is TGTGCCTGGGAAGGACAGATGAACACTGAAGCTTTCTTT. This gives the protein CAWEGQMNTEAFF. This chain uses TRBV30 with TRBJ1-1; perhaps TRBD1 as D (6 bases). In germline, CDR1 is GTSNPN, CDR2 SVGIG (reference sequence). There are 13 residues in the CDR3. Trimming cost V 5 bases and J 0 bases, with 10 bases left between them. Based on the CDR3 plus reference TRBV30 and TRBJ1-1, the full variable domain is SQTIHQWPATLVQPVGSPLSLECTVEGTSNPNLYWYRQAAGRGLQLLFYSVGIGQISSEVPQNLSASRPQDRQFILSSKKLLLSDSGFYLCAWEGQMNTEAFFGQGTRLTVV.

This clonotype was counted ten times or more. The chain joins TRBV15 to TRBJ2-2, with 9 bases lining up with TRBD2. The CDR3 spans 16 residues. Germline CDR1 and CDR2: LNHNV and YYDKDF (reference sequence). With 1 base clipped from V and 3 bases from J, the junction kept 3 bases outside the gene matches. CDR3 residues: CATSRVLAGYTGELFF. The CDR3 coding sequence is TGTGCCACCAGCAGAGTTCTAGCGGGGTACACCGGGGAGCTGTTTTTT.

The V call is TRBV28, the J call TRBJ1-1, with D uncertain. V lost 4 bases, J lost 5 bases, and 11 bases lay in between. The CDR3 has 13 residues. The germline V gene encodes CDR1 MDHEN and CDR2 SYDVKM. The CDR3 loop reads CASSYAVSTEAFF. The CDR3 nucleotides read TGTGCCAGCAGTTATGCAGTCTCAACTGAAGCTTTCTTT.

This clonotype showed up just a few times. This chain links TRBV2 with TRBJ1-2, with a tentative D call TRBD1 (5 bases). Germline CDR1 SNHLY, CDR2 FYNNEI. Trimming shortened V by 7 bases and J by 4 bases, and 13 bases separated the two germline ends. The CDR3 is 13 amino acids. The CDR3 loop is CASTPGRSYGYTF. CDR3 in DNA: TGTGCCAGCACCCCGGGACGGAGCTATGGCTACACCTTC.

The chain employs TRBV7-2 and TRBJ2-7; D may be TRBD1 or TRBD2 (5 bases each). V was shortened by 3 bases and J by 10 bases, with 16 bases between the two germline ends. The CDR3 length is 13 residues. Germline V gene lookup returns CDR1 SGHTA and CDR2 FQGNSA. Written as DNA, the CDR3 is TGTGCCAGCAGCTTGACCGGGACCCCGAACCAGTACTTC. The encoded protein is CASSLTGTPNQYF.

The CDR3 DNA sequence: TGCAGTGCGCCCGGACCGAACAATCAGCCCCAGCATTTT. This translates into CSAPGPNNQPQHF. The chain uses TRBV20-1 and TRBJ1-5; D call uncertain. Germline values: CDR1 DFQATT, CDR2 SNEGSKA (reference sequence). The CDR3 has 13 amino acids. Trimming removed 6 bases from V and 3 bases from J, with 12 bases in between.